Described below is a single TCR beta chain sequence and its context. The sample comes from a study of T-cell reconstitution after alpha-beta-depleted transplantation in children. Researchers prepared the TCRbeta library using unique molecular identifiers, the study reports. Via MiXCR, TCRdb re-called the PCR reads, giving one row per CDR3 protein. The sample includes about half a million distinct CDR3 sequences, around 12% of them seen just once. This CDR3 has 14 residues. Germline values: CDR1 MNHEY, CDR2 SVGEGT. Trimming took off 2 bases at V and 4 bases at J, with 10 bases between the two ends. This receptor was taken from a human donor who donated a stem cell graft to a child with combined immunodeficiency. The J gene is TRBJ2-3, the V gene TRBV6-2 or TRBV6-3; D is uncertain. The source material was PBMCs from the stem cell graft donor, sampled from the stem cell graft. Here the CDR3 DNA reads TGTGCCAGCAGTTACGCGACATTAGCAGATACGCAGTATTTT. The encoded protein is CASSYATLADTQYF.